These 5 T cell receptor beta chains were all obtained from the same sample, sequenced in a study of OX40 agonist ivuxolimab in advanced cancers. Using immunoSEQ multiplex PCR, the repertoire was profiled, and TCRdb retains in-frame clones only, with some absent. The sample holds around 77,000 clones; about nine tenths are singletons and the top ten take 2% to 3%. This material consisted of CD4+ or CD8+ T cells sorted from blood, taken in a trial of the OX40 agonist ivuxolimab. The receptors derive from an adult with an advanced solid tumor such as melanoma, head and neck, liver or kidney cancer.

The gene calls are TRBV5-1 and TRBJ1-1; no firm D call. This CDR3 is built from 18 residues. CDR1 and CDR2 from the germline V gene are SGHRS and YFSETQ. Trimming removed 4 bases at V and 1 base at J, with 23 bases between. In DNA form, the CDR3 reads TGCGCCAGCAGCCCCCGGGCCGTTGGCCGATATTCGAACACTGAAGCTTTCTTT. Its translation: CASSPRAVGRYSNTEAFF.

The chain employs TRBV27 and TRBJ1-1; D is ambiguous. The V gene lost 3 bases and the J gene lost 1 base, with 12 bases spanning the gap. Germline CDR1 MNHEY, CDR2 SMNVEV (reference sequence). The length of the CDR3 is 15 residues. The CDR3 DNA sequence: TGTGCCAGCAGTTTCTCCAGTTTGGGGAACACTGAAGCTTTCTTT. Amino acids: CASSFSSLGNTEAFF.

The rearrangement joins TRBV5-4 to TRBJ2-6; TRBD1 aligns across 9 bases. The V gene end was trimmed by 4 bases and the J gene end by 0 bases; junction bases not matched to a gene: 8. The germline V gene has CDR1 SGHNT and CDR2 YYREEE (reference sequence). CDR3 length: 18 amino acids. The CDR3, as DNA: TGTGCCAGCAGCCACGGACAGGGGCTGAGCTCTGGGGCCAACGTCCTGACTTTC. It yields the protein CASSHGQGLSSGANVLTF.

The chain joins TRBV11-3 to TRBJ2-7, with 11 bases that match TRBD2. J lost 1 base, V lost 4 bases, and 6 bases had no gene match. This CDR3 is 16 amino acids long. The germline gives CDR1 SGHNT, CDR2 YENEEA. The CDR3, as DNA: TGTGCCAGCAGCTCCGCTAGCGGGGGGATATCCTACGAGCAGTACTTC. Translated: CASSSASGGISYEQYF.

DNA for the CDR3: TGTGCCAGCAGCGTAGCAAGTTCGGGCCAAGGCAGCGAGCAGTACTTC. The encoded protein is CASSVASSGQGSEQYF. The V and J genes are TRBV9 and TRBJ2-7; D is undetermined. V lost 0 bases and J lost 6, with 19 bases in between. CDR1 and CDR2 (germline): SGDLS, YYNGEE. This CDR3 region has 16 residues.